This TCR beta chain was documented in a study of T cells in Graves' hyperthyroidism and ophthalmopathy. Study results and limitations: Appearing also in blood were most of the thyroid clonotypes expanded above 0.001.

The CDR3 has 16 amino acids. Germline CDR1 SSHAT, CDR2 FNYEAQ (reference sequence). Patients showing uncontrolled infection, other autoimmune disease, pregnancy or lactation were ineligible. The diagnoses drew upon clinical symptoms, serum thyroxine and TRAb, thyroid ultrasound and orbital computed tomography. In its sample, this clonotype was seen many times. Its antigen is unknown. At one boundary the junction diverges from the germline segment, which might be a read error. RNA transcripts provided the source from which TCR beta CDR3 regions were amplified. A set of HTBI primers served as the primers for a first-round RT-PCR of the TCR CDR3. TCRdb used MiXCR to reprocess the multiplex PCR reads, holding one entry per CDR3 protein. The repertoire includes hundreds of thousands of distinct CDR3 sequences, roughly 15% of them detected once, and around 28% sits in the top ten.

The clonotype originates from a woman between 18 and 30 years old with Graves' ophthalmopathy. The chain links TRBV7-7 to TRBJ2-5; the match to TRBD1 covers 9 bases. Sample: blood. The CDR3 here is CASSSGPGQGQETQYF. CDR3 DNA: TGTGCTAGCAGCTCAGGCCCGGGACAGGGTCAAGAGACCCAGTACTTC.